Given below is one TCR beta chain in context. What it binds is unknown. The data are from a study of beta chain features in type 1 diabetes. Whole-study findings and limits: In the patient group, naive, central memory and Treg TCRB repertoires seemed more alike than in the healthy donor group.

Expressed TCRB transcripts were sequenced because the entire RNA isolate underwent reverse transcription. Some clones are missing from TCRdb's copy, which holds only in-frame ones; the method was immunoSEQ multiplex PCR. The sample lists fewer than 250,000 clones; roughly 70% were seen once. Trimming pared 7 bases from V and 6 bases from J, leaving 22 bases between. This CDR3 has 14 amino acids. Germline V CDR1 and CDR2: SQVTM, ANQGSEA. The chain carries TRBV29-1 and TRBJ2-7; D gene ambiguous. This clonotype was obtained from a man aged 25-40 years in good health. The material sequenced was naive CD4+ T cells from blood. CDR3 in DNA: TGCAGCGCGTTGACAAGTTTTACCGGTGGCGAGCAGTACTTC. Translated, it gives CSALTSFTGGEQYF.